The entry that follows covers one TCR beta chain sequence. Its antigen remains unidentified. Time point here: pre-sensitization, week 0. Treatment described: therapeutic diphenylcyclopropenone sensitization with weekly scalp DPC. The germline CDR1 and CDR2 sequences are SGHAT and FQDESV (reference sequence). There are 14 residues in the CDR3. V gave up 3 bases and J gave up 0 bases, with 6 bases separating them. The record originates from a study of human T cells and chemical hapten exposure. As for the study in general: Recorded diagnoses among the mostly female patients were alopecia areata, totalis or universalis.

Study-level points and caveats: Among expanded TCRs, significantly more large CDR3 similarity clusters formed than among controls.

Via MiXCR, TCRdb re-called the RACE reads, giving one row per CDR3 protein. The data hold under 110,000 distinct CDR3 sequences, with around 12% observed a single time. This chain links TRBV11-1 with TRBJ1-3; D ambiguous. The TCR originated in a woman aged 50 to 60 with alopecia areata. Some clones in this sample may be carry-over from other donors' samples. The sample was whole blood, taken in connection with sensitization to the hapten diphenylcyclopropenone (DPC). DNA of the CDR3: TGTGCCAGCAGCTTCGGCTTCTCTGGAAACACCATATATTTT. Translation gives CASSFGFSGNTIYF.